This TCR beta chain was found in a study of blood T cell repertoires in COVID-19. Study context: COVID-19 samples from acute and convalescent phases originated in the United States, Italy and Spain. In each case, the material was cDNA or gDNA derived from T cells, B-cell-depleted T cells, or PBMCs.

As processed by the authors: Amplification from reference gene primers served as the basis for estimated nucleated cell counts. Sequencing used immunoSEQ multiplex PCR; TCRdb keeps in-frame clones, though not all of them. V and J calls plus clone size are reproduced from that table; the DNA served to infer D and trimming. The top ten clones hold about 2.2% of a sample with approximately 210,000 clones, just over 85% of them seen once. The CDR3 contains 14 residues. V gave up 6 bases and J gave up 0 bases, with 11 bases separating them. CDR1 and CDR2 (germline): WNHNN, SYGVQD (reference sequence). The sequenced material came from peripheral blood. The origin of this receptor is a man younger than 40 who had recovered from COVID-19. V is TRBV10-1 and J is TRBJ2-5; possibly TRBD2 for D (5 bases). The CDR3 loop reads CASSARRYQETQYF. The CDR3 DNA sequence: TGCGCCAGCAGCGCCAGGAGGTACCAAGAGACCCAGTACTTC.